This T cell receptor (beta chain) was captured by sequencing in a study of long-term antiretroviral therapy in people with HIV. Across the whole study: First collections came about a decade before the 2015 immediate-ART recommendation.

Whole-study results and caveats: Against controls, HIV repertoires showed narrower ranges of CDR3 length.

Germline CDR1 and CDR2: MNHEY and SMNVEV (reference sequence). Trimming left V 5 bases short and J 4 bases short, with 9 bases between. This CDR3 has 13 residues. immunoSEQ v3.0 was run at survey level. TCRdb's table, derived via immunoSEQ multiplex PCR, lists solely in-frame clones and lacks some. Of some 28,000 clones in the sample, over 90% were seen once. At minimum, one pre-ART and two post-ART PBMC samples were obtained from each donor. Each participant with HIV received care in the United States. This clone is a singleton in its sample. The antigen remains undetermined. Source: unsorted PBMCs, taken 6.2 years after starting antiretroviral therapy. This TCR came from a man aged 35 to 55 with HIV. J is TRBJ2-1 and V is TRBV27; no firm D call. The CDR3 coding sequence is TGTGCCAGCAGTCCCAGCCGGTACAATGAGCAGTTCTTC. It translates to CASSPSRYNEQFF.